Following are 10 T cell receptor beta chains from one sample sequenced in a study of a mutant IDH1 vaccine in newly diagnosed glioma (dated by TCRdb to about 2021). The time point label on this specimen signifies: week 47, end of study. Each vaccine dose was 300 ug of a 20-mer mutant IDH1 peptide in Montanide, given subcutaneously with topical imiquimod. Library construction relied on the immunoSEQ multiplex PCR assay. Here the immuneACCESS table is served through TCRdb, limited to in-frame sequences with V and J called. Missing clones are a known gap in these copies; in checked studies unresolved V genes cover under half, and the rest lacks a known reason. For this sample the table gives about 34,000 clones, of which just under 90% were detected only once. Approximately 12% of the sample lies in the top ten. Their target antigens are unknown. Sequencing was performed on PBMCs, taken from a glioma patient whose treatment included an IDH1 peptide vaccine. These receptors were obtained from a woman aged 25 to 39 with glioma.

This chain links TRBV2 with TRBJ2-2, with TRBD2 as a possible D gene (5 bases). Trimming took 7 bases from V and 8 from J, leaving 8 bases between them. From germline, CDR1 is SNHLY and CDR2 FYNNEI. This CDR3 has 11 residues. The CDR3 DNA follows: TGTGCCAGCACCGAGCGGGGGGAGCTGTTTTTT. It encodes CASTERGELFF.

V gene TRBV13 combines with J gene TRBJ1-1; D remains ambiguous. Germline values: CDR1 PRHDT, CDR2 FYEKMQ (reference sequence). The CDR3 totals 16 residues. The V and J ends lost 0 bases and 4 bases respectively, with 15 bases between them. The CDR3 protein is CASSLGDGVVGTEAFF. DNA of the CDR3: TGTGCCAGCAGCTTAGGGGACGGCGTGGTCGGCACTGAAGCTTTCTTT.

This chain links TRBV7-2 with TRBJ2-7; D remains ambiguous. Germline lookup yields CDR1 SGHTA and CDR2 FQGNSA. The ends were cut back, 2 bases at V and 1 base at J, with 6 bases in the middle. The CDR3 consists of 13 residues. The chain's CDR3 is CASSLQTSYEQYF. CDR3 sequence (DNA): TGTGCCAGCAGCTTACAGACTTCCTACGAGCAGTACTTC.

This CDR3 is CASHREQETQYF. The CDR3 DNA is TGTGCCAGCCACAGGGAACAAGAGACCCAGTACTTC. The V and J genes are TRBV2 and TRBJ2-5, with TRBD1 as a possible D gene (6 bases). Trimming left V 8 bases short and J 2 bases short, with 9 bases between. Germline lookup yields CDR1 SNHLY and CDR2 FYNNEI. The CDR3 contains 12 residues.

The chain joins TRBV27 to TRBJ2-3; 8 positions match TRBD1. The CDR3 has 18 residues. The V gene end was trimmed by 2 bases and the J gene end by 0 bases; junction bases not matched to a gene: 10. CDR1 and CDR2 (germline): MNHEY, SMNVEV (reference sequence). CDR3 sequence reads: CASSLTQGQATSTDTQYF. In DNA, the CDR3 is TGTGCCAGCAGTTTAACCCAGGGACAGGCGACTAGCACAGATACGCAGTATTTT.

CDR3: CASRGRTSGENIQYF. The CDR3 bases are TGTGCCAGCAGGGGACGGACTAGCGGGGAAAACATTCAGTACTTC. The rearrangement uses TRBV2 and TRBJ2-4; 12 bases line up with TRBD2. Germline loops: CDR1 SNHLY, CDR2 FYNNEI. V lost 6 bases to trimming and J lost 5 bases; unmatched junction nucleotides: 5. This CDR3 is 15 amino acids long.

This chain uses TRBV19 with TRBJ1-5, with 11 bases matching TRBD1. V lost 4 bases and J lost 5; bases outside the gene matches: 7. The CDR3 contains 16 residues. Germline CDR1 reads LNHDA; CDR2 reads SQIVND (reference sequence). CDR3 DNA sequence: TGTGCCAGTAGTAGGATGGGACAGGGGGGCGATCAGCCCCAGCATTTT. Translated: CASSRMGQGGDQPQHF.

The chain carries TRBV7-2 and TRBJ2-1; D is unresolved. Germline values: CDR1 SGHTA, CDR2 FQGNSA. There are 13 residues in the CDR3. Trimming took off 3 bases at V and 7 bases at J, with 10 bases between the two ends. The CDR3 nucleotides read TGTGCCAGCAGCTTCGGTCCCGTTAATGAGCAGTTCTTC. It is translated as CASSFGPVNEQFF.

The chain links TRBV10-3 to TRBJ1-5, with D unresolved. Germline loops: CDR1 ENHRY, CDR2 SYGVKD. The CDR3 contains 15 residues. Trimming shortened V by 6 bases and J by 4 bases, and 16 bases separated the two germline ends. The CDR3 loop is CAISATPGMNQPQHF. For the CDR3, the DNA is TGTGCCATCAGCGCCACACCTGGAATGAATCAGCCCCAGCATTTT.

The rearrangement joins TRBV27 to TRBJ1-2; D remains unclear. The V end lost 5 bases, the J end lost 4 bases, and 11 bases lay between the germline ends. The CDR3 contains 13 residues. The germline V gene encodes CDR1 MNHEY and CDR2 SMNVEV (reference sequence). The CDR3 DNA follows: TGTGCCAGCAGTCTAGAGTCAGGCTATGGCTACACCTTC. Translation gives CASSLESGYGYTF.